This T cell receptor beta chain was captured in a study of T cell responses to AZD1222 COVID-19 vaccine. V lost 5 bases to trimming and J lost 1 base; unmatched junction nucleotides: 4. The length of the CDR3 is 15 residues. CDR1 is SGHNT, CDR2 YYREEE, per germline (reference sequence). Here immunoSEQ multiplex PCR was the method, and the copy in TCRdb shows in-frame clones only, minus some. This repertoire shows 120,000 or so clones, about 91% found once; its top ten account for 1.7%. The sample in question was peripheral blood, obtained on day 0 of AZD1222 vaccination. This chain connects TRBV5-4 to TRBJ2-2; 8 nucleotides line up with TRBD1. The clonotype originates from an adult in good health. The CDR3 loop reads CASSLDRGNTGELFF. The CDR3 nucleotides read TGTGCCAGCAGTCTCGACAGGGGGAACACCGGGGAGCTGTTTTTT. The whole variable domain, filled in from reference TRBV5-4 and TRBJ2-2, reads ETGVTQSPTHLIKTRGQQVTLRCSSQSGHNTVSWYQQALGQGPQFIFQYYREEENGRGNFPPRFSGLQFPNYSSELNVNALELDDSALYLCASSLDRGNTGELFFGEGSRLTVL.